The 9 T cell receptor beta chains given below trace back to one sample, sequenced in a study of T cells in localized non-small cell lung cancer. TCRdb's table, derived via immunoSEQ multiplex PCR, lists solely in-frame clones and lacks some. The sample shows around 40,000 clones, roughly 86% of them seen only once. This material consisted of peripheral blood, taken before any cancer treatment. These receptors were collected from a man aged 35 to 70 with stage I lung adenocarcinoma.

The chain uses TRBV10-3 and TRBJ2-4; D remains unclear. CDR3 length equals 13 residues. V lost 5 bases, J lost 6 bases, and 11 bases lay in between. The germline gives CDR1 ENHRY, CDR2 SYGVKD. The CDR3 nucleotides read TGTGCCATCAGTCGAGACCCCGCAAACATTCAGTACTTC. Its translation: CAISRDPANIQYF.

This chain connects TRBV19 to TRBJ2-1, with TRBD2 as a possible D gene (5 bases). Trimming removed 6 bases from V and 0 bases from J, with 15 bases in between. The CDR3 is 16 residues long. CDR1 is LNHDA and CDR2 is SQIVND in the germline V gene (reference sequence). The CDR3 DNA reads as TGTGCCAGTAGCAACTGGAGGACCAGCTCCTACAATGAGCAGTTCTTC. It translates to CASSNWRTSSYNEQFF.

J is TRBJ2-1 and V is TRBV7-3, with 7 bases lining up with TRBD1. This CDR3 has 16 residues. Germline V lookup: CDR1 SGHTA, CDR2 FQGTGA. The ends lost 5 bases at V and 2 bases at J; junction bases unmatched: 9. CDR3 loop: CASSPQTGSPYNEQFF. CDR3 nucleotide sequence: TGTGCCAGCAGCCCACAGACAGGGTCCCCCTACAATGAGCAGTTCTTC.

The chain carries TRBV6-5 and TRBJ1-5, with a tentative D call TRBD1 (5 bases). Trimming pared 2 bases from V and 3 bases from J, leaving 8 bases between. Germline V gene data show CDR1 as MNHEY and CDR2 as SVGAGI. This CDR3 is built from 14 residues. CDR3 region: CASSYRGNNQPQHF. CDR3 coding DNA: TGTGCCAGCAGTTACAGGGGCAACAATCAGCCCCAGCATTTT.

The DNA for the CDR3 is TGCGCCAGCAGCTTGGCGGTAGCGGGAGTCAACGAGCAGTACTTC. Protein: CASSLAVAGVNEQYF. The J gene is TRBJ2-7, the V gene TRBV5-1, with 9 positions matching TRBD2. This CDR3 has 15 amino acids. CDR1 SGHRS and CDR2 YFSETQ come from the germline V gene. With V trimmed by 0 bases and J by 5 bases, 6 bases remained unmatched.

In nucleotides, the CDR3 is TGTGCCAGCAGGACAGTAGGGAGGGGGAATGAAAAACTGTTTTTT. Protein: CASRTVGRGNEKLFF. The chain is built from TRBV6-1 and TRBJ1-4; TRBD1 is a possible D gene (6 bases). Germline assignment: CDR1 MNHNS and CDR2 SASEGT. The CDR3 runs 15 residues. V lost 6 bases and J lost 5, with 16 bases in between.

The CDR3 nucleotides are TGTGCCAGCACCCAACGCAGGGCAGGGAACGAGCAGTACTTC. Encoded protein: CASTQRRAGNEQYF. V is TRBV13 and J is TRBJ2-7; the D gene is possibly TRBD1 (5 bases). The CDR3 loop spans 14 amino acids. V was pared by 7 bases and J by 5 bases, with 18 bases between. CDR1 and CDR2 from the germline V gene are PRHDT and FYEKMQ (reference sequence).

The V and J genes are TRBV5-6 and TRBJ1-2, with TRBD1 matching 7 bases. The CDR3 sequence is 13 residues long. Germline V CDR1 and CDR2: SGHDT, YYEEEE. Trimming cost V 6 bases and J 4 bases; bases outside gene matches: 6. The CDR3 protein is CASTQGNSYGYTF. The CDR3 nucleotides are TGTGCCAGCACACAGGGGAACTCCTATGGCTACACCTTC.

To note about this clone: One end of the junction is discordant with germline, which a read error may explain. The chain recombines TRBV18 with TRBJ2-7; the match to TRBD2 covers 11 bases. The germline V gene has CDR1 KGHSH and CDR2 LQKENI. CDR3 size: 14 residues. The CDR3 nucleotides read TGTGCCAGCTCTCCACAGACTAGCGGGAACGAGCAGTACTTC. Amino acids: CASSPQTSGNEQYF.